Listed below are T cell receptor beta chains from one sample, sequenced in a study of T cells after yellow fever vaccination. TCRdb re-analysed the 5' RACE reads in MiXCR, keeping a single row per CDR3 protein. The table records around 310,000 distinct CDR3 sequences, about 4% of them present only once. The material was PBMCs, obtained 5 days after the yellow fever booster vaccination. The receptors were gathered from a man younger than 35 who received the YFV17D yellow fever vaccine. Each CDR3 is given with its conserved first and last residue. The D gene is left open where the match is weak. The size of a clone is reported for some rows only, either as once, few or many, or as a class for expanded clones.

>many|TRBV11-2|TRBJ2-1|.
TGTGCCAGCAGCTCCCGGACAGCGGTCAGTATCCATGAGCAGTTCTTC
CASSSRTAVSIHEQFF
>.|TRBV5-6|TRBJ2-1|.
TGTGCCAGCAGCTTGGTTCTGGGGGATGAGCAGTTCTTC
CASSLVLGDEQFF
>medium-sized|TRBV4-2|TRBJ2-5|TRBD2
TGTGCCAGCAGCCAAGGACTAGCTCAAGAGACCCAGTACTTC
CASSQGLAQETQYF
>.|TRBV7-2|TRBJ1-4|.
TGTGCCAGCAGCTTCCGTGAGACCCCGTGGGTACTGTTTTTT
CASSFRETPWVLFF
>.|TRBV5-1|TRBJ2-6|.
TGCGCCAGCAGCCTAGCCGGGGGGCAAGGGGCCAACGTCCTGACTTTC
CASSLAGGQGANVLTF
>.|TRBV12-3/TRBV12-4|TRBJ2-3|.
TGTGCCAGCAGTCTCCTCCTAGCTCATACGCAGTATTTT
CASSLLLAHTQYF
>many|TRBV27|TRBJ2-3|TRBD1
TGTGCCAGCAGTTTAGGGGTCGGGAGACAGGGGGCGCGAGATACGCAGTATTTT
CASSLGVGRQGARDTQYF
>few|TRBV27|TRBJ1-1|.
TGTGCCAGCACACCCTTCGGGACACTGGGTACTGAAGCTTTCTTT
CASTPFGTLGTEAFF
>few|TRBV20-1|TRBJ2-5|.
TGCAGTGCTAGAGGGCAAGCGGCCCAGTACTTC
CSARGQAAQYF
>many|TRBV7-2|TRBJ2-5|TRBD2
TGTGCCAGCACGCGGGGGGTCCGAGAGACCCAGTACTTC
CASTRGVRETQYF
>.|TRBV20-1|TRBJ2-1|.
TGCAGTGCAGCAGTGAGGGGGAGCTCCTACAATGAGCAGTTCTTC
CSAAVRGSSYNEQFF
>many|TRBV24-1|TRBJ2-3|.
TGTGCCACCAGTGATGTTGCGGGGCCCGGGGATACGCAGTATTTT
CATSDVAGPGDTQYF
>.|TRBV18|TRBJ2-7|.
TGTGCCAGCTCACCCGCCGCCCGGACGAGCTCCTACGAGCAGTACTTC
CASSPAARTSSYEQYF
>many|TRBV5-6|TRBJ2-7|TRBD1
TGTGCCAGCAGCGCCAGGGGGACAGGTCTGTACTTC
CASSARGTGLYF
>.|TRBV5-1|TRBJ1-5|.
TGCGCCAGCAGCTTAGAGGGGGGAAGCAATCAGCCCCAGCATTTT
CASSLEGGSNQPQHF
>many|TRBV6-1|TRBJ2-7|TRBD1
TGTGCCAGCAGTCCGGAGACAGGGCCGGACGAGCAGTACTTC
CASSPETGPDEQYF
>few|TRBV11-2|TRBJ1-1|.
TGTGCCAGCAGCGCCCGGGGGGGGGTTTCAGCTTTCTTT
CASSARGGVSAFF
>.|TRBV7-2|TRBJ2-6|.
TGTGCCGGAAGGGGGGACCGCTCTGGGGCCAACGTCCTGACTTTC
CAGRGDRSGANVLTF
>many|TRBV6-5|TRBJ1-3|.
TGTGCCAGCATCAAACCTGGAACAAAAGGAAACACCATATATTTT
CASIKPGTKGNTIYF
>.|TRBV28|TRBJ2-6|.
TGTGCCAGCAGGCCCGCAGGTCTGGCTGGGGCCAACGTCCTGACTTTC
CASRPAGLAGANVLTF
>.|TRBV7-6|TRBJ2-1|.
TGTGCCAGCAGCTTACGGGGGCAGAGCTCCTACAATGAGCAGTTCTTC
CASSLRGQSSYNEQFF
>many|TRBV7-9|TRBJ2-2|.
TGTGCCAGCAGCTCGGAATGGGGATCGAACACCGGGGAGCTGTTTTTT
CASSSEWGSNTGELFF
>few|TRBV13|TRBJ2-1|.
TGTGCCAGCAGCTTAGGCAGGGTCGGAGATGAGCAGTTCTTC
CASSLGRVGDEQFF
>many|TRBV20-1|TRBJ1-1|.
TGCAGTGCTAGGCGGCATCTAGGTGGGAACACTGAAGCTTTCTTT
CSARRHLGGNTEAFF
>few|TRBV4-3|TRBJ1-1|.
TGCGCCAGCAGCCAAGAACCGGCTCCGAACACTGAAGCTTTCTTT
CASSQEPAPNTEAFF
>few|TRBV9|TRBJ1-5|TRBD1
TGTGCCAGCAGCCCCGGGACAGGGGTAGTTCAGCCCCAGCATTTT
CASSPGTGVVQPQHF
>few|TRBV14|TRBJ1-1|TRBD1
TGTGCCAGCAGCTCGCGGACAGGGTCGGGGACTGAAGCTTTCTTT
CASSSRTGSGTEAFF
>many|TRBV5-5|TRBJ1-1|.
TGTGCCAGCAGCTTGGACCGCCCCTGGAGAGCTTTCTTT
CASSLDRPWRAFF
>many|TRBV20-1|TRBJ1-1|.
TGCAGTGCCTGGGGGTCAGGGTTGAACACTGAAGCTTTCTTT
CSAWGSGLNTEAFF
>few|TRBV27|TRBJ2-7|TRBD1
TGTGCCAGCAGCTCACACAGGGGCTCCTACGAGCAGTACTTC
CASSSHRGSYEQYF
>few|TRBV5-1|TRBJ2-3|.
TGCGCCAGCAGCCCGGACCCCAGCACAGATACGCAGTATTTT
CASSPDPSTDTQYF
>.|TRBV5-4|TRBJ2-3|.
TGTGCCAGCAGCCCCGGGTACGGCACAGATACGCAGTATTTT
CASSPGYGTDTQYF